This entry is about one TCR beta chain. Which antigen it targets is not known. Base quality data are lacking; no much larger clone is found one base away. The source of the sample is a study of technical replicates of blood from a handful of donors (dated by TCRdb to between 2016 and 2019). The germline V gene provides CDR1 SNHLY and CDR2 FYNNEI. V and J lose 6 bases and 9 bases, and a span of 15 bases separates them. The CDR3, cysteine through phenylalanine, is 13 amino acids long. Only the CDR3 region is kept as DNA, spanning 39 bases read in frame from base 1. The library was obtained by the immunoSEQ multiplex PCR assay. TCRdb mirrors the immuneACCESS table, restricted to in-frame sequences. Some clones are absent from its copies; in checked studies, under half trace to an unresolved V gene, and the reason for the others is unknown. In this sample the table shows about 88,000 clones, around 93% of which occur a single time. 0.3% to 0.35% of the sample belongs to the ten largest clones.

The clonotype originates from a human donor in good health. The V and J segments used are TRBV2 and TRBJ2-1, and TRBD1 may be the D gene, going by 5 matching bases. Sequenced input: T cells isolated from PBMCs. This receptor has the CDR3 CASSIGHLSEQFF. The base sequence is TGTGCCAGCAGCATTGGACACCTTAGTGAGCAGTTCTTC.